This TCR beta chain was documented in a study of T cell responses to AZD1222 COVID-19 vaccine. Some clones are missing from TCRdb's copy, which holds only in-frame ones; the method was immunoSEQ multiplex PCR. Of 90,000 to 150,000 clones listed, around 90% are singletons. The CDR3 has 13 residues. CDR1 and CDR2 (germline): WSHSY, SAAADI. Between the trimmed V and J ends, which lost 6 bases and 3 bases, there was a span of 12 bases. The sequence was obtained from an adult in good health. The material sequenced was peripheral blood, taken on day 0 of AZD1222 vaccination. The gene calls are TRBV10-2 and TRBJ2-7; D may be TRBD2 (5 bases). The CDR3 region is CASSRERVYEQYF. In DNA, the CDR3 is TGCGCCAGCAGCCGGGAAAGAGTCTACGAGCAGTACTTC.